This T cell receptor beta chain came from a study of blood T cell repertoires in COVID-19. Study background: Donors in the United States, Italy and Spain gave samples during acute or convalescent COVID-19.

Germline V gives CDR1 MNHNS, CDR2 SASEGT. The CDR3 extends over 19 amino acids. Germline trimming cut 2 bases from V and 4 bases from J; bases unmatched to any gene: 17. The table came from immunoSEQ multiplex PCR; TCRdb's copy has only in-frame clones and leaves some out. This table holds some 260,000 clones, roughly 90% found once. The chain uses TRBV6-1 and TRBJ1-5, with 7 bases that match TRBD1. The sequence came from a woman aged 30 to 39 with acute COVID-19. Sequencing was carried out using PBMCs or T cells enriched from blood (not recorded which). In DNA form, the CDR3 reads TGTGCCAGCAGTGAACTCGATGCAGGGGGAGCAATCGGTAATCAGCCCCAGCATTTT. Translation gives CASSELDAGGAIGNQPQHF.